The 5 T cell receptor beta chains below were found in one sample sequenced in a study of response to subunit inactivated influenza vaccine. Using its own MiXCR run on the RT-PCR reads, TCRdb lists one record per CDR3 protein. In the table there are 500,000 to 600,000 distinct CDR3 sequences, less than 10% of which are singletons. Sample: PBMCs from blood, taken roughly 24 months after vaccination. Every receptor here comes from a man between 45 and 75 years old who received an inactivated influenza vaccine.

This sequence joins TRBV20-1 and TRBJ2-3, with 11 bases fitting TRBD2. CDR1 and CDR2 (germline): DFQATT, SNEGSKA (reference sequence). Germline trimming cut 0 bases from V and 4 bases from J; bases unmatched to any gene: 9. CDR3 size: 17 residues. CDR3 DNA sequence: TGCAGTGCTAGAGATCCCACTAGCGGGAGCGTCTCAGATACGCAGTATTTT. It translates to CSARDPTSGSVSDTQYF.

The table lists this clonotype with many counts. This chain connects TRBV28 to TRBJ2-5; no firm D call. Germline CDR1 MDHEN, CDR2 SYDVKM. V was pared by 4 bases and J by 7 bases, with 13 bases between. This CDR3 is 13 amino acids long. The CDR3 region is CASSSVQVLTQYF. The CDR3 DNA is TGTGCCAGCAGTTCCGTCCAAGTTCTGACCCAGTACTTC.

This clonotype showed up many times. The chain combines TRBV28 with TRBJ2-2; no firm D call. Germline V gene sequence: CDR1 MDHEN, CDR2 SYDVKM. Trimming stripped 8 bases from V and 2 bases from J, with 9 bases between. The CDR3 runs to 13 residues. In nucleotides, the CDR3 is TGTGCCAGCCCTGACTCAAACACCGGGGAGCTGTTTTTT. Protein: CASPDSNTGELFF. The complete variable domain, with remaining parts taken from reference TRBV28 and TRBJ2-2, reads DVKVTQSSRYLVKRTGEKVFLECVQDMDHENMFWYRQDPGLGLRLIYFSYDVKMKEKGDIPEGYSVSREKKERFSLILESASTNQTSMYLCASPDSNTGELFFGEGSRLTVL.

The chain recombines TRBV11-2 with TRBJ2-3; 11 bases line up with TRBD2. This CDR3 comprises 17 residues. V was pared by 0 bases and J by 7 bases, with 9 bases of the junction left unmatched. In germline, CDR1 is SGHAT, CDR2 FQNNGV. This chain's CDR3 is CASSLELAGESLNTQYF. The CDR3 bases are TGTGCCAGCAGCTTAGAACTAGCGGGAGAGTCTTTGAATACGCAGTATTTT.

In this sample, this clonotype turned up many times. CDR3 region: CATRDRGGRNEKLFF. The CDR3 nucleotides are TGTGCCACCCGGGACAGGGGAGGTAGAAACGAAAAACTGTTTTTT. The rearrangement links TRBV25-1 to TRBJ1-4; 10 bases align to TRBD1. The germline CDR1 and CDR2 sequences are MGHDK and SYGVNS. Trimming took 10 bases from V and 8 from J; bases not matched to a gene: 13. The CDR3 is 15 residues long.